Each of the 10 T cell receptor beta chains below was sequenced from the same sample in a study of shared clonotypes between healthy human individuals. Produced via immunoSEQ multiplex PCR; TCRdb's table is partial and in-frame only. The sample contains millions of clones, approximately 95% of which appear only once. The sequencing input was naive CD4+ T cells sorted from blood. Subset reported: CD45RA+ positively selected. These receptors were obtained from a man between 18 and 35 years old in good health.

The rearrangement links TRBV7-2 to TRBJ2-7; weak D call: TRBD2 (6 bases). Germline CDR1 is SGHTA and CDR2 is FQGNSA. CDR3 length equals 13 residues. V shed 4 bases and J shed 7 bases, with 14 bases lying between them. The DNA for the CDR3 is TGTGCCAGCAGCTCCCGGGGGAGTATAGAGCAGTACTTC. Protein product: CASSSRGSIEQYF.

The chain carries TRBV15 and TRBJ1-6, with 7 bases aligning to TRBD1. Germline trimming cut 0 bases from V and 7 bases from J; bases unmatched to any gene: 9. The V gene's germline CDR1 is LNHNV and CDR2 YYDKDF (reference sequence). This CDR3 contains 17 residues. The chain's CDR3 is CATSRDQGDILNSPLHF. The CDR3 DNA follows: TGTGCCACCAGCAGAGATCAGGGGGATATTCTAAATTCACCCCTCCACTTT.

This chain links TRBV21-1 with TRBJ1-1; TRBD1, the table's D call, was not compared with the DNA. TRBV21-1 is annotated as a pseudogene. The CDR3 is 18 amino acids. CDR3 region: CASSSLSDRNDLNTEAFF. Here the CDR3 DNA reads TGTGCCAGCAGCTCGCTTTCTGACAGGAACGATTTGAACACTGAAGCTTTCTTT.

This clone was seen just once. This rearrangement joins TRBV5-1 to TRBJ1-1; D not certain. V was clipped by 2 bases and J by 11 bases, with 22 bases between them. The CDR3 totals 15 residues. CDR1 is SGHRS and CDR2 is YFSETQ in the germline V gene. Written as DNA, the CDR3 is TGCGCCAGCAGCTTCTGGCTTTCCTCGGGCGCCGACGCTTTCTTT. Translating it yields CASSFWLSSGADAFF.

V gene TRBV2 combines with J gene TRBJ1-6, with 11 bases aligning to TRBD1. V shed 6 bases, J shed 9 bases, and the junction held 7 bases outside the gene matches. The CDR3 consists of 15 residues. The germline CDR1 and CDR2 sequences are SNHLY and FYNNEI. The CDR3 nucleotides read TGTGCCAGCAGAGAAAGGGGACAGGGGGGTTCACCCCTCCACTTT. Translation gives CASRERGQGGSPLHF.

Turning to this clone: Just one base apart from a much larger clone, this may be a read error. Other nucleotide sequences in the sample specify the same CDR3. The rearrangement uses TRBV5-1 and TRBJ2-3; the D is unclear. Trimming cost V 4 bases and J 2 bases, with 5 bases left between them. Germline-derived CDR1 and CDR2 are SGHRS and YFSETQ. The CDR3 sequence is 12 residues long. CDR3 nucleotide sequence: TGCGCCAGCAGCCAGAACACAGATACGCAGTATTTT. Its translation is CASSQNTDTQYF.

The V call is TRBV10-3, the J call TRBJ1-6; 7 positions agree with TRBD1. Germline-derived CDR1 and CDR2 are ENHRY and SYGVKD. The length of the CDR3 is 15 residues. V lost 4 bases, J lost 5 bases, and 5 bases stayed unmatched. In DNA, the CDR3 is TGTGCCATCAGTGGGAAGGGGGCCGATAATTCACCCCTCCACTTT. Protein: CAISGKGADNSPLHF.

The rearrangement links TRBV4-3 to TRBJ1-3; weak D call: TRBD1 (5 bases). CDR3 length: 15 amino acids. Trimming took 0 bases from V and 1 from J, leaving 7 bases between them. Germline V gene sequence: CDR1 LGHNA, CDR2 YSLEER. The CDR3 region is CASSQDSGSGNTIYF. As DNA, the CDR3 is TGCGCCAGCAGCCAAGATTCAGGGTCTGGAAACACCATATATTTT.

The gene calls are TRBV25-1 and TRBJ1-2; D remains ambiguous. The V gene lost 7 bases and the J gene lost 4 bases, with 16 bases spanning the gap. CDR1 is MGHDK and CDR2 is SYGVNS in the germline V gene. The CDR3 has 14 amino acids. The CDR3 coding sequence is TGTGCCAGCATTGCTCCCGGGTCAACCTATGGCTACACCTTC. Translation: CASIAPGSTYGYTF.

The CDR3 DNA sequence: TGTGCCAGCAGCTTACTGGGGGGTACTAGCACAGATACGCAGTATTTT. It translates to CASSLLGGTSTDTQYF. V gene TRBV7-6 combines with J gene TRBJ2-3; possible D gene TRBD2, 6 bases. CDR3 length: 16 residues. V was pared by 2 bases and J by 0 bases, with 12 bases between. CDR1 is SGHVS and CDR2 is FNYEAQ in the germline V gene.